These T cell receptor beta chains were read from a single sample in a study of shared clonotypes between healthy human individuals. Clones were sequenced by immunoSEQ multiplex PCR, and TCRdb holds only the in-frame ones, with some missing. The sample gives 2 million to 2.5 million clones, approximately 95% of which show up once; 0.3% to 0.4% is in the top ten. Sequencing used naive CD4+ T cells from PBMCs. These TCRs come from a man between 18 and 29 years old in good health. Some clones in this sample may be carry-over from other donors' samples. The CDR3 runs from the conserved cysteine through the conserved F or W. Fields, in order: D gene, J gene, V gene, CDR3 protein. A D gene is named only where the DNA matches it firmly.

>NA|TRBJ2-4|TRBV4-1
CASGYPADIQYF
>NA|TRBJ1-3|TRBV2
CASTASSSGNTIYF
>NA|TRBJ1-2|TRBV7-9
CASSPPSPRGNYGYTF
>TRBD1|TRBJ1-2|TRBV7-9
CASSLSLPATGGRYGYTF
>TRBD2|TRBJ2-1|TRBV4-3
CASSFSGVSYNEQFF
>NA|TRBJ2-4|TRBV2
CASSENGVGRWYF
>NA|TRBJ2-7|TRBV10-3
CAISVLQGSSYEQYF
>NA|TRBJ1-1|TRBV5-1
CASSLALTTGTEAFF
>NA|TRBJ1-1|TRBV29-1
CSVDRGRTEAFF
>TRBD2|TRBJ2-7|TRBV30
CAWSVRVGTSGDYEQYF
>NA|TRBJ1-2|TRBV7-2
CASSLGGVLYGYTF
>NA|TRBJ2-2|TRBV27
CASSSRGTGELFF
>NA|TRBJ1-1|TRBV28
CASSFGTEYTEAFF
>NA|TRBJ1-3|TRBV19
CASSLLGDSTGNTIYF
>TRBD2|TRBJ2-3|TRBV5-4
CASSPPGLAGTDTQYF
>NA|TRBJ2-5|TRBV27
CASSLVGRGGGETQYF
>NA|TRBJ2-6|TRBV10-2
CASSERPGGSGANVLTF
>TRBD2|TRBJ2-1|TRBV23-1
CASRPTSGRRNEQFF
>NA|TRBJ2-1|TRBV11-2
CASSLPGLPSYNEQFF
>TRBD1|TRBJ1-2|TRBV6-6
CASSQSGTDKWDGYTF
>TRBD1|TRBJ2-2|TRBV5-6
CASSRDRGVSGELFF
>TRBD1|TRBJ1-2|TRBV4-2
CASSRLDRGDGYTF
>NA|TRBJ2-5|TRBV7-2
CASSREETQYF
>TRBD1|TRBJ2-3|TRBV29-1
CSVQPGQGYTDTQYF
>TRBD1|TRBJ2-2|TRBV7-6
CASSSTHRGRSTGELFF
>NA|TRBJ2-7|TRBV5-1
CASSLASDRPSYEQYF
>NA|TRBJ2-7|TRBV4-3
CASSRGGWISSYEQYF
>NA|TRBJ2-1|TRBV9
CASSPAVEDEQFF
>NA|TRBJ1-3|TRBV29-1
CSVWDSLRNTIYF
>TRBD1|TRBJ1-2|TRBV28
CASSLRGRYHGYTF
>TRBD2|TRBJ2-7|TRBV5-1
CASSTVAGGPGEQYF
>TRBD1|TRBJ1-2|TRBV18
CASSPDREYGYTF
>NA|TRBJ2-1|TRBV28
CASTNYRVNEQFF
>TRBD2|TRBJ2-1|TRBV2
CASSPGTSGTSEQFF
>NA|TRBJ2-3|TRBV7-8
CASSSLRPPPDFSTDTQYF
>TRBD2|TRBJ2-3|TRBV7-9
CASSTTSGRIGRTDTQYF
>NA|TRBJ2-7|TRBV27
CASSLGAVGYEQYF
>TRBD2|TRBJ2-7|TRBV5-1
CASSYLTSGTSYEQYF
>TRBD2|TRBJ2-3|TRBV15
CATSREVLAGDTQYF
>NA|TRBJ2-5|TRBV7-2
CASSLFRQETQYF
>TRBD1|TRBJ2-3|TRBV7-3
CASSLDRGPTDTQYF
>TRBD1|TRBJ2-7|TRBV7-3
CASSLGQGLSYEQYF
>TRBD2|TRBJ2-2|TRBV9
CASGTSGSPGELFF
>TRBD1|TRBJ2-2|TRBV27
CASSRDRGAGELFF
>TRBD2|TRBJ2-1|TRBV9
CASSAGTSGYNEQFF
>TRBD2|TRBJ2-1|TRBV29-1
CSVVRVGTRGANEQFF
>NA|TRBJ1-3|TRBV5-6
CASSLTGGNTIYF
>NA|TRBJ2-7|TRBV29-1
CSVEELRKTKYEQYF
>TRBD1|TRBJ2-7|TRBV5-4
CASSSANRDSYEQYF
>NA|TRBJ1-1|TRBV5-1
CASYDVPYEAFF
>TRBD2|TRBJ2-1|TRBV4-1
CASSQPLLAGGRNEQFF
>NA|TRBJ1-4|TRBV6-1
CAGGQHYNEKLFF
>NA|TRBJ1-5|TRBV5-6
CASSIGSWGPQHF
>TRBD2|TRBJ2-7|TRBV5-1
CASGFGERGFFYEQYF
>NA|TRBJ1-1|TRBV18
CASSPLKSAVNTEAFF